These 19 T cell receptor beta chains originate from one sample sequenced in a study of blood T cell repertoires in COVID-19. Using immunoSEQ multiplex PCR, the repertoire was profiled, and TCRdb retains in-frame clones only, with some absent. The repertoire holds more than 250,000 clones, with 65% to 90% as singletons. The sequenced sample was peripheral blood. These receptors were obtained from a man over 45 with active or convalescent COVID-19.

This clone appeared a few times. This chain uses TRBV28 with TRBJ1-3, with 8 bases aligning to TRBD1. The CDR3 length is 15 residues. Germline V CDR1 and CDR2: MDHEN, SYDVKM. Trimming took 4 bases from V and 2 from J; bases not matched to a gene: 4. The chain's CDR3 is CASSWDRNAGNTIYF. The CDR3 DNA reads as TGTGCCAGCAGTTGGGACAGGAACGCTGGAAACACCATATATTTT.

The chain uses TRBV2 and TRBJ2-7; TRBD1 matches 9 bases. The V segment lost 4 bases and the J segment 2 bases; nucleotides outside the gene matches: 3. This CDR3 is 14 amino acids long. The germline CDR1 and CDR2 sequences are SNHLY and FYNNEI. This CDR3 reads CASSVWDRAYEQYF. The CDR3 nucleotides read TGTGCCAGCAGTGTCTGGGACAGGGCCTACGAGCAGTACTTC.

This clone occurred once. This chain connects TRBV7-9 to TRBJ1-3, with TRBD1 matching 7 bases. The CDR3 runs 17 residues. The junction had 13 bases not matched to a gene; V was cut back by 4 bases and J by 4 bases. The germline CDR1 and CDR2 sequences are SEHNR and FQNEAQ (reference sequence). The CDR3 here is CASSSGGDSDVGNTIYF. The CDR3 DNA follows: TGTGCCAGCAGCTCCGGGGGGGACAGCGATGTCGGAAACACCATATATTTT.

The gene calls are TRBV5-6 and TRBJ1-6; D gene unclear. CDR3 length: 14 residues. V shed 2 bases and J shed 9 bases, with 12 bases lying between them. The germline V gene has CDR1 SGHDT and CDR2 YYEEEE. CDR3 loop: CASSFGRLTSPLHF. As DNA, the CDR3 is TGTGCCAGCAGCTTTGGCAGGCTTACTTCACCCCTCCACTTT.

The chain uses TRBV3-1 (or the pseudogene TRBV3-2) and TRBJ2-3; 7 bases align to TRBD2. This CDR3 spans 14 amino acids. V lost 3 bases to trimming and J lost 4 bases; unmatched junction nucleotides: 4. Looked up from germline, CDR1 is LGHDT and CDR2 is YNNKEL (reference sequence). The CDR3 region has the DNA TGTGCCAGCAGCCAGAGACTAGCACCAGATACGCAGTATTTT. Its protein is CASSQRLAPDTQYF.

This clone was seen just once. The chain is built from TRBV10-2 and TRBJ2-1, with TRBD2 as a possible D gene (6 bases). The V end lost 1 base, the J end lost 8 bases, and 12 bases lay between the germline ends. This CDR3 spans 14 amino acids. Germline V gene data show CDR1 as WSHSY and CDR2 as SAAADI. CDR3 protein: CASSEWDLGDEQFF. CDR3 in DNA: TGCGCCAGCAGTGAGTGGGACTTAGGGGATGAGCAGTTCTTC.

The chain joins TRBV27 to TRBJ2-2; the match to TRBD1 covers 7 bases. CDR3 size: 15 residues. The V segment lost 5 bases and the J segment 4 bases; nucleotides outside the gene matches: 7. CDR1 and CDR2 (germline): MNHEY, SMNVEV (reference sequence). CDR3 sequence: CASSPRGRVTGELFF. CDR3 DNA sequence: TGTGCCAGCAGTCCGAGGGGGCGGGTCACCGGGGAGCTGTTTTTT.

This clone was seen a handful of times. The rearrangement joins TRBV5-5 to TRBJ2-7, with D unresolved. The germline V gene has CDR1 SGHKS and CDR2 YYEKEE (reference sequence). The CDR3 runs 15 residues. The V end lost 2 bases, the J end lost 2 bases, and 14 bases lay between the germline ends. The CDR3 DNA reads as TGTGCCAGCAGCTTTGGTGTGACTGGAGCCTACGAGCAGTACTTC. Protein product: CASSFGVTGAYEQYF.

The chain is built from TRBV20-1 and TRBJ2-7, with 7 bases fitting TRBD2. CDR1 and CDR2 (germline): DFQATT, SNEGSKA (reference sequence). Unmatched junction bases numbered 8, after V lost 3 bases and J lost 6 bases. The CDR3 is 13 residues long. The CDR3 sequence: CSASLAGVGEQYF. CDR3 DNA sequence: TGCAGTGCTAGTCTTGCGGGAGTAGGCGAGCAGTACTTC.

The chain carries TRBV5-1 and TRBJ2-3; 9 bases fit TRBD2. CDR3 length: 16 residues. The germline V gene encodes CDR1 SGHRS and CDR2 YFSETQ. With 0 bases clipped from V and 2 bases from J, the junction kept 4 bases outside the gene matches. Here the CDR3 reads CASSLGASGITDTQYF. CDR3 sequence (DNA): TGCGCCAGCAGCTTGGGAGCTAGCGGGATCACAGATACGCAGTATTTT.

The chain couples TRBV5-1 to TRBJ2-3; D is undetermined. The V and J ends lost 0 bases and 1 base respectively, with 12 bases between them. CDR3 length equals 16 residues. Germline V gives CDR1 SGHRS, CDR2 YFSETQ. The CDR3 is CASSLVVGPRTDTQYF. The CDR3, as DNA: TGCGCCAGCAGCTTGGTGGTGGGCCCCCGCACAGATACGCAGTATTTT.

This chain uses TRBV4-1 with TRBJ1-5; D ambiguous. Germline loops: CDR1 MGHRA, CDR2 YSYEKL. The CDR3 spans 15 residues. Trimming took off 2 bases at V and 6 bases at J, with 14 bases between the two ends. Here the CDR3 reads CASSQTPWPVQPQHF. In DNA form, the CDR3 reads TGCGCCAGCAGCCAAACCCCCTGGCCCGTTCAGCCCCAGCATTTT.

The rearrangement links TRBV7-8 to TRBJ1-5; 8 bases agree with TRBD1. The CDR3 contains 17 residues. V trimming: 5 bases; J trimming: 3 bases; junction bases outside the gene matches: 12. Germline V gene sequence: CDR1 SGHVS, CDR2 FQNEAQ. The CDR3 DNA sequence: TGTGCCAGCAGCCCATCCGCGGACAGGGTGACCAATCAGCCCCAGCATTTT. Translation: CASSPSADRVTNQPQHF.

The chain recombines TRBV11-2 with TRBJ1-1, with a tentative D call TRBD1 (5 bases). Between the trimmed V and J ends, which lost 1 base and 6 bases, there was a span of 6 bases. The CDR3 contains 12 residues. The germline CDR1 and CDR2 sequences are SGHAT and FQNNGV. As DNA, the CDR3 is TGTGCCAGCAGCTTAGGCAGGGCTGAAGCTTTCTTT. It specifies CASSLGRAEAFF.

This clone was seen a few times. The V gene is TRBV6-2 or TRBV6-3, the J gene TRBJ1-2; 9 bases align to TRBD1. The trim removed 6 bases at V and 6 bases at J, leaving 5 bases unmatched. CDR3 size: 13 residues. CDR1 and CDR2 (germline): MNHEY, SVGEGT. CDR3 protein: CASSPRTGDGYTF. The CDR3 DNA reads TGTGCCAGCAGCCCAAGGACAGGGGATGGCTACACCTTC.

The chain couples TRBV19 to TRBJ2-2; 14 bases map to TRBD2. The junction had 10 bases not matched to a gene; V was cut back by 5 bases and J by 5 bases. The CDR3 runs to 18 residues. From germline, CDR1 is LNHDA and CDR2 SQIVND (reference sequence). The CDR3 DNA reads as TGTGCCAGTAGTCGACTAGCGGGAGGGCCTCGCGAGACCGGGGAGCTGTTTTTT. Its translation is CASSRLAGGPRETGELFF.

The chain links TRBV28 to TRBJ2-1; 9 nucleotides align to TRBD2. The CDR3 has 13 residues. Germline V lookup: CDR1 MDHEN, CDR2 SYDVKM. The J segment lost 9 bases and the V segment lost 3 bases, leaving 3 bases of the junction unmatched. The CDR3 sequence: CASSFASGIEQFF. The CDR3 DNA sequence: TGTGCCAGCAGTTTTGCTAGCGGGATTGAGCAGTTCTTC.

The CDR3 here is CASSPRGTGTSGRTDTQYF. CDR3 nucleotides: TGTGCCAGCAGCCCCCGAGGGACCGGGACTAGCGGGAGAACAGATACGCAGTATTTT. V and J are TRBV7-3 and TRBJ2-3, with 14 nucleotides matching TRBD2. Losses at the gene ends were 5 bases for V and 3 bases for J; bases not matched to a gene: 13. Germline V gene data show CDR1 as SGHTA and CDR2 as FQGTGA. The CDR3 runs 19 residues.

The gene calls are TRBV7-3 and TRBJ1-2; no clear D. Trimming shortened V by 5 bases and J by 7 bases, and 14 bases separated the two germline ends. Germline V gene lookup returns CDR1 SGHTA and CDR2 FQGTGA. The CDR3 contains 13 residues. The DNA for the CDR3 is TGTGCCAGCAGCCCTACCGGGGAAGCTGGCTACACCTTC. It translates to CASSPTGEAGYTF.